The 25 T cell receptor beta chains below all came from one sample that was sequenced in a study of cytomegalovirus exposure and HLA in healthy donors. In the PCR, 60 Vbeta and 13 Jbeta primers were used. Data came from immunoSEQ multiplex PCR; TCRdb stores just in-frame clones and leaves some out. In the table there are roughly 120,000 clones, roughly 67% of which are singletons. The specimen was PBMCs. These receptors originate from a man between 18 and 29 years old in good health and CMV-seropositive.

J is TRBJ2-7 and V is TRBV29-1, with TRBD1 matching 11 bases. CDR1 and CDR2 (germline): SQVTM, ANQGSEA. This CDR3 spans 14 amino acids. V lost 6 bases, J lost 3 bases, and 7 bases stayed unmatched. CDR3 sequence reads: CSVTFGTGGYEQYF. DNA of the CDR3: TGCAGCGTCACCTTCGGGACAGGGGGCTACGAGCAGTACTTC.

The chain recombines TRBV27 with TRBJ1-1; D may be TRBD1 (5 bases). This CDR3 contains 16 residues. Trimming removed 3 bases at V and 0 bases at J, with 14 bases between. Germline CDR1 and CDR2: MNHEY and SMNVEV (reference sequence). CDR3 protein: CASSFHGGIMNTEAFF. For the CDR3, the DNA is TGTGCCAGCAGTTTCCACGGGGGGATCATGAACACTGAAGCTTTCTTT.

CDR3 nucleotides: TGTGCCAGCAGCCCAGGCGGGGTTGGAACCGGGGAGCTGTTTTTT. This gives the protein CASSPGGVGTGELFF. The V call is TRBV7-9, the J call TRBJ2-2; TRBD2 might be the D (6 bases). Germline lookup yields CDR1 SEHNR and CDR2 FQNEAQ (reference sequence). V shed 5 bases and J shed 5 bases, with 15 bases lying between them. CDR3 size: 15 residues.

The chain carries TRBV7-9 and TRBJ2-2; unclear D gene. Deletions cut 0 bases from V and 0 bases from J, with 5 bases between. This CDR3 has 15 residues. Germline CDR1 SEHNR, CDR2 FQNEAQ (reference sequence). The CDR3 nucleotides read TGTGCCAGCAGCTTAGCTCGTACGAACACCGGGGAGCTGTTTTTT. It translates to CASSLARTNTGELFF.

This clone has only a few counts. The chain uses TRBV28 and TRBJ1-5, with D perhaps TRBD1 (5 bases). The CDR3 has 15 amino acids. The V end was cut by 5 bases, the J end by 1 base, with 12 bases between. CDR1 MDHEN and CDR2 SYDVKM come from the germline V gene. CDR3 loop: CASSPKGSSNQPQHF. The CDR3 DNA follows: TGTGCCAGCAGTCCTAAGGGGTCGAGCAATCAGCCCCAGCATTTT.

The genes are TRBV6-6 and TRBJ1-2, with no clear D. The germline V gene encodes CDR1 MNHNY and CDR2 SVGAGI (reference sequence). Trimming took 8 bases from V and 8 from J, leaving 15 bases between them. The CDR3 consists of 12 residues. The CDR3 nucleotides are TGTGCCAGCGAAGCGACCTCGGGGGGCTACACCTTC. Translating gives CASEATSGGYTF.

V and J are TRBV7-9 and TRBJ1-2; D is uncertain. Trimming left V 5 bases short and J 8 bases short, with 18 bases between. The CDR3 is 14 amino acids. Looked up from germline, CDR1 is SEHNR and CDR2 is FQNEAQ (reference sequence). CDR3 in DNA: TGTGCCAGCAGCACCAACGGAGGTATTCGCGGCTACACCTTC. Protein sequence: CASSTNGGIRGYTF.

The chain couples TRBV7-9 to TRBJ2-5; possibly TRBD1 for D (5 bases). Germline V lookup: CDR1 SEHNR, CDR2 FQNEAQ (reference sequence). The CDR3 totals 15 residues. V gave up 1 base and J gave up 5 bases, with 14 bases separating them. The CDR3 DNA sequence: TGTGCCAGCAGCTTAGTTAGGGGTACGGTTGAGACCCAGTACTTC. It encodes CASSLVRGTVETQYF.

This clone showed up just a few times. This chain uses TRBV18 with TRBJ1-1, with TRBD1 as a possible D gene (5 bases). The V end was cut by 6 bases, the J end by 5 bases, with 13 bases between. The CDR3 spans 13 residues. In germline, CDR1 is KGHSH, CDR2 LQKENI. CDR3 sequence: CASSEWGGTEAFF. The DNA of the CDR3 is TGTGCCAGCTCCGAATGGGGGGGGACTGAAGCTTTCTTT.

In nucleotides, the CDR3 is TGTGCCAGCAGTGCGACAGGGGGTCCGGCACCCCTCCACTTT. It encodes CASSATGGPAPLHF. The chain couples TRBV25-1 to TRBJ1-6, with 9 bases that match TRBD1. This CDR3 is built from 14 residues. Losses at the gene ends were 4 bases for V and 11 bases for J; bases not matched to a gene: 6. Germline CDR1 is MGHDK and CDR2 is SYGVNS.

CDR3 DNA sequence: TGTGCCAGCAGCTGGGGGGGCTCCTACGAGCAGTACTTC. Translating gives CASSWGGSYEQYF. This chain connects TRBV27 to TRBJ2-7, with 7 bases that match TRBD2. Trimming removed 6 bases from V and 0 bases from J; junction bases left unmatched: 2. Germline CDR1 reads MNHEY; CDR2 reads SMNVEV (reference sequence). This CDR3 has 13 residues.

This clone has more than one count but fewer than ten. The chain has TRBV29-1 and TRBJ1-2; 8 bases align to TRBD1. Germline V gives CDR1 SQVTM, CDR2 ANQGSEA. The CDR3 spans 13 residues. Trimming at V came to 1 base and at J to 4 bases, leaving 2 bases not matched to a gene. DNA for the CDR3: TGCAGCGTTGAAGTTGACAGGGGCTATGGCTACACCTTC. This gives the protein CSVEVDRGYGYTF. The variable domain in full, with the rest retrieved from reference TRBV29-1 and TRBJ1-2, is SAVISQKPSRDICQRGTSLTIQCQVDSQVTMMFWYRQQPGQSLTLIATANQGSEATYESGFVIDKFPISRPNLTFSTLTVSNMSPEDSSIYLCSVEVDRGYGYTFGSGTRLTVV.

The table lists this clone with a count of one. The chain recombines TRBV19 with TRBJ1-6; D ambiguous. Germline-derived CDR1 and CDR2 are LNHDA and SQIVND (reference sequence). Trimming shortened V by 3 bases and J by 3 bases, and 6 bases separated the two germline ends. CDR3 length: 14 amino acids. DNA for the CDR3: TGTGCCAGTAGTATGGCAGACTATAATTCACCCCTCCACTTT. Its translation: CASSMADYNSPLHF.

V is TRBV6-5 and J is TRBJ1-3; the D gene is possibly TRBD1 (5 bases). Germline assignment: CDR1 MNHEY and CDR2 SVGAGI. This CDR3 region has 15 residues. The V and J ends lost 5 bases and 0 bases respectively, with 11 bases between them. CDR3 residues: CASSAMTDSGNTIYF. The CDR3 DNA is TGTGCCAGCAGTGCAATGACAGACTCTGGAAACACCATATATTTT.

The chain employs TRBV2 and TRBJ2-2; D may be TRBD2 (6 bases). Germline CDR1 SNHLY, CDR2 FYNNEI. The CDR3 length is 14 residues. Trimming left V 8 bases short and J 0 bases short, with 10 bases between. The CDR3 loop reads CASRGGPNTGELFF. CDR3 sequence (DNA): TGTGCCAGCCGCGGAGGGCCGAACACCGGGGAGCTGTTTTTT.

The gene calls are TRBV11-3 and TRBJ1-1; 8 positions match TRBD1. CDR1 and CDR2 from the germline V gene are SGHNT and YENEEA. This CDR3 is 14 amino acids long. The V gene end was trimmed by 4 bases and the J gene end by 10 bases; junction bases not matched to a gene: 11. The CDR3 region is CASSSTTDREGAFF. The CDR3 nucleotides are TGTGCCAGCAGCTCTACGACGGACAGGGAGGGAGCTTTCTTT.

The V and J genes are TRBV6-5 and TRBJ1-1; unclear D gene. Germline assignment: CDR1 MNHEY and CDR2 SVGAGI. This CDR3 comprises 14 residues. V dropped 6 bases and J dropped 3 bases, with 14 bases sitting between them. The DNA for the CDR3 is TGTGCCAGCAGCATTTCGGGGTTGGACACTGAAGCTTTCTTT. This codes for CASSISGLDTEAFF.

The rearrangement uses TRBV5-4 and TRBJ1-4; D uncertain. This CDR3 spans 16 amino acids. Germline-derived CDR1 and CDR2 are SGHNT and YYREEE (reference sequence). The V end lost 4 bases, the J end lost 4 bases, and 17 bases lay between the germline ends. Written as DNA, the CDR3 is TGTGCCAGCAGCCACGGTGGAGCATCAGATAATGAAAAACTGTTTTTT. It encodes CASSHGGASDNEKLFF.

The chain uses TRBV29-1 and TRBJ2-1; a weak D match, TRBD1 (5 bases). The CDR3 sequence is 14 residues long. V gave up 7 bases and J gave up 4 bases, with 17 bases separating them. CDR1 and CDR2 from the germline V gene are SQVTM and ANQGSEA. In DNA form, the CDR3 reads TGCAGCGGGGGTGGGCAGGGCGTTTACAATGAGCAGTTCTTC. It encodes CSGGGQGVYNEQFF.

CDR3 coding DNA: TGCGCCAGCAGCCTCCCCCACTCCTACGAGCAGTACTTC. Protein product: CASSLPHSYEQYF. The V gene is TRBV4-1, the J gene TRBJ2-7, with D hard to call. Per the germline V gene, CDR1 is MGHRA and CDR2 is YSYEKL. V gave up 4 bases and J gave up 0 bases, with 7 bases separating them. This CDR3 region has 13 residues.

The rearrangement joins TRBV15 to TRBJ2-3; no reliable D call. The CDR3 loop spans 12 amino acids. V gave up 1 base and J gave up 6 bases, with 5 bases separating them. Germline CDR1 and CDR2: LNHNV and YYDKDF (reference sequence). CDR3 sequence (DNA): TGTGCCACCAGCAGAGCTGAGGATACGCAGTATTTT. The encoded protein is CATSRAEDTQYF.

The chain combines TRBV6-5 with TRBJ2-7; D is ambiguous. The CDR3 extends over 14 amino acids. The germline CDR1 and CDR2 sequences are MNHEY and SVGAGI. With 1 base removed from V and 2 bases from J, the gap between germline ends came to 9 bases. For the CDR3, the DNA is TGTGCCAGCAGTTACTATCCGGGTCCCTACGAGCAGTACTTC. This translates into CASSYYPGPYEQYF.

Points on this clone: The sample has other DNA sequences that encode this CDR3 too. The chain combines TRBV7-3 with TRBJ2-3, with 8 bases that match TRBD2. This CDR3 is 14 amino acids long. Germline loops: CDR1 SGHTA, CDR2 FQGTGA. The V and J ends lost 5 bases and 4 bases, in that order; junction bases with no gene match: 5. The CDR3 loop is CASSPGGGPDTQYF. Written as DNA, the CDR3 is TGTGCCAGCAGCCCGGGGGGGGGACCAGATACGCAGTATTTT.

This clone occurred a few times. The chain uses TRBV13 and TRBJ2-5; D possibly corresponds to TRBD1 (6 bases). Trimming left V 0 bases short and J 10 bases short, with 9 bases between. Germline loops: CDR1 PRHDT, CDR2 FYEKMQ (reference sequence). The CDR3 has 12 amino acids. This CDR3 reads CASSLGRQDQYF. The CDR3 DNA is TGTGCCAGCAGCTTAGGCAGACAGGACCAGTACTTC.

This chain joins TRBV15 and TRBJ2-6, with TRBD1 identical over 10 bases. The ends lost 3 bases at V and 0 bases at J; junction bases unmatched: 8. CDR1 and CDR2 (germline): LNHNV, YYDKDF (reference sequence). The CDR3 extends over 19 amino acids. The CDR3 spells CATSRTDRGLHSGANVLTF. Here the CDR3 DNA reads TGTGCCACCAGCAGGACCGACAGGGGGCTACACTCTGGGGCCAACGTCCTGACTTTC.